These 26 T cell receptor beta chains were sequenced from one sample in a study of cytomegalovirus exposure and HLA in healthy donors. The PCR made use of 60 Vbeta and 13 Jbeta primers. Some clones are missing from TCRdb's copy, which holds only in-frame ones; the method was immunoSEQ multiplex PCR. The profile shows around 140,000 clones, about 64% of them singletons. The specimen was PBMCs. The receptors stem from a middle-aged woman in good health and CMV-seronegative.

This clone has a single count. The J gene is TRBJ2-7, the V gene TRBV19; D is perhaps TRBD1 (6 bases). The germline gives CDR1 LNHDA, CDR2 SQIVND (reference sequence). V was clipped by 3 bases and J by 5 bases, with 14 bases between them. CDR3 length: 14 residues. The CDR3 DNA reads TGTGCCAGTAGTATTCAATGGACAGCGGACGAGCAGTACTTC. It codes for CASSIQWTADEQYF.

This chain's CDR3 is CASSLAGGNEKLFF. CDR3 DNA: TGTGCCAGCAGCTTGGCCGGGGGTAATGAAAAACTGTTTTTT. The J gene is TRBJ1-4, the V gene TRBV5-4, with D possibly being TRBD1 (5 bases). The CDR3 extends over 14 amino acids. Germline V lookup: CDR1 SGHNT, CDR2 YYREEE (reference sequence). Trimming shortened V by 0 bases and J by 4 bases, and 7 bases separated the two germline ends.

The rearrangement joins TRBV29-1 to TRBJ1-4; D unclear. The V end lost 5 bases, the J end lost 8 bases, and 15 bases lay between the germline ends. The CDR3 extends over 13 amino acids. Germline CDR1 and CDR2: SQVTM and ANQGSEA. CDR3 region: CSVSSGVTEKLFF. The CDR3 bases are TGCAGCGTTAGCTCCGGGGTCACGGAAAAACTGTTTTTT.

The rearrangement joins TRBV4-1 to TRBJ2-5, with D maybe TRBD1 (6 bases). Germline V lookup: CDR1 MGHRA, CDR2 YSYEKL. Between the trimmed V and J ends, which lost 0 bases and 5 bases, there was a span of 13 bases. CDR3 length equals 15 residues. For the CDR3, the DNA is TGCGCCAGCAGCCAAGATTTCGGCAGGGGCGAGACCCAGTACTTC. Protein product: CASSQDFGRGETQYF.

CDR3 region: CASSGPGQGNTEAFF. CDR3 in DNA: TGTGCCAGCTCCGGCCCGGGACAGGGGAACACTGAAGCTTTCTTT. The chain combines TRBV7-3 with TRBJ1-1, with 9 bases that match TRBD1. The CDR3 totals 15 residues. The trim removed 8 bases at V and 1 base at J, leaving 8 bases unmatched. The germline CDR1 and CDR2 sequences are SGHTA and FQGTGA.

In the case of this clone: The sample holds other DNA sequences that translate to the same CDR3. This chain joins TRBV4-3 and TRBJ2-3; TRBD1 might be the D (6 bases). In germline, CDR1 is LGHNA, CDR2 YSLEER. This CDR3 spans 15 amino acids. V was clipped by 1 base and J by 0 bases, with 8 bases between them. The CDR3 sequence is CASSQGQGSTDTQYF. For the CDR3, the DNA is TGCGCCAGCAGCCAAGGGCAGGGGAGCACAGATACGCAGTATTTT.

The chain is built from TRBV5-6 and TRBJ2-2; 7 bases fit TRBD2. With V trimmed by 0 bases and J by 4 bases, 6 bases remained unmatched. The CDR3 has 16 amino acids. Germline loops: CDR1 SGHDT, CDR2 YYEEEE. The CDR3 here is CASSLGLAVLTGELFF. In nucleotides, the CDR3 is TGTGCCAGCAGCTTGGGCCTAGCGGTACTCACCGGGGAGCTGTTTTTT.

J is TRBJ2-2 and V is TRBV9, with D tentatively TRBD2 (7 bases). CDR1 SGDLS and CDR2 YYNGEE come from the germline V gene. V dropped 1 base and J dropped 2 bases, with 12 bases sitting between them. This CDR3 is built from 16 residues. The DNA for the CDR3 is TGTGCCAGCAGCGTATTGCGGGGGCTCAACACCGGGGAGCTGTTTTTT. As protein: CASSVLRGLNTGELFF. The entire variable domain, with the rest obtained from reference TRBV9 and TRBJ2-2, is as follows: DSGVTQTPKHLITATGQRVTLRCSPRSGDLSVYWYQQSLDQGLQFLIQYYNGEERAKGNILERFSAQQFPDLHSELNLSSLELGDSALYFCASSVLRGLNTGELFFGEGSRLTVL.

This clone came up a few times. The chain uses TRBV5-1 and TRBJ1-1; D is perhaps TRBD1 (6 bases). CDR3 length: 14 residues. Germline V gives CDR1 SGHRS, CDR2 YFSETQ. Deletions cut 0 bases from V and 7 bases from J, with 13 bases between. CDR3 loop: CASSLASQGFEAFF. The CDR3 nucleotides are TGCGCCAGCAGCTTGGCCAGTCAGGGGTTTGAAGCTTTCTTT.

This clone showed up just a few times. This chain links TRBV7-8 with TRBJ2-5, with 7 nucleotides matching TRBD2. Losses at the gene ends were 5 bases for V and 5 bases for J; bases not matched to a gene: 11. This CDR3 is built from 15 residues. The germline V gene has CDR1 SGHVS and CDR2 FQNEAQ. In DNA form, the CDR3 reads TGTGCCAGCAGCCATTGGGGGGGTCCCCAGGAGACCCAGTACTTC. Its protein product is CASSHWGGPQETQYF. The full variable domain, with the rest looked up from reference TRBV7-8 and TRBJ2-5, is GAGVSQSPRYKVAKRGQDVALRCDPISGHVSLFWYQQALGQGPEFLTYFQNEAQLDKSGLPSDRFFAERPEGSVSTLKIQRTQQEDSAVYLCASSHWGGPQETQYFGPGTRLLVL.

The chain uses TRBV5-1 and TRBJ1-4, with 11 bases matching TRBD1. With 6 bases clipped from V and 3 bases from J, the junction kept 7 bases outside the gene matches. Germline CDR1 reads SGHRS; CDR2 reads YFSETQ. The CDR3 runs 16 residues. CDR3 loop: CASTWDRGASNEKLFF. In nucleotides, the CDR3 is TGCGCCAGCACATGGGACAGGGGGGCTTCTAATGAAAAACTGTTTTTT.

V is TRBV29-1 and J is TRBJ1-2, with 9 nucleotides matching TRBD1. Germline loops: CDR1 SQVTM, CDR2 ANQGSEA. This CDR3 spans 13 amino acids. The junction had 8 bases not matched to a gene; V was cut back by 6 bases and J by 6 bases. The CDR3 DNA follows: TGCAGCGTCGAAAGACAGGGGGACAATGGCTACACCTTC. It encodes CSVERQGDNGYTF.

This rearrangement joins TRBV5-1 to TRBJ2-1; 12 bases are shared with TRBD2. The CDR3 loop spans 16 amino acids. V shed 7 bases and J 4 bases; nucleotides not matched to a gene: 9. Germline CDR1 reads SGHRS; CDR2 reads YFSETQ. CDR3 coding DNA: TGCGCCAGCGGAGCTTCTAGCGGGGGGGCTTACAATGAGCAGTTCTTC. This gives the protein CASGASSGGAYNEQFF.

The chain combines TRBV7-6 with TRBJ1-2; 9 nucleotides line up with TRBD1. From germline, CDR1 is SGHVS and CDR2 FNYEAQ. The length of the CDR3 is 15 residues. V lost 1 base and J lost 5; bases outside the gene matches: 5. CDR3 nucleotide sequence: TGTGCCAGCAGCTTAGGGACAGGGGAGGGTTATGGCTACACCTTC. This encodes CASSLGTGEGYGYTF. Combining the CDR3 with reference TRBV7-6 and TRBJ1-2 gives the whole variable domain GAGVSQSPRYKVTKRGQDVALRCDPISGHVSLYWYRQALGQGPEFLTYFNYEAQQDKSGLPNDRFSAERPEGSISTLTIQRTEQRDSAMYRCASSLGTGEGYGYTFGSGTRLTVV.

The rearrangement uses TRBV27 and TRBJ1-1; 8 positions agree with TRBD1. The V and J ends lost 1 base and 0 bases, in that order; junction bases with no gene match: 7. Per the germline V gene, CDR1 is MNHEY and CDR2 is SMNVEV (reference sequence). CDR3 length: 17 residues. CDR3 nucleotides: TGTGCCAGCAGTTTATGGACCTCAGGGGGCATGAACACTGAAGCTTTCTTT. Its translation is CASSLWTSGGMNTEAFF.

The rearrangement uses TRBV27 and TRBJ1-1; 10 bases agree with TRBD1. The ends lost 4 bases at V and 9 bases at J; junction bases unmatched: 11. The CDR3 totals 15 residues. The germline V gene has CDR1 MNHEY and CDR2 SMNVEV (reference sequence). Here the CDR3 reads CASSSVRQGALQAFF. The CDR3 DNA sequence: TGTGCCAGCAGTTCCGTCCGACAGGGGGCCCTGCAAGCTTTCTTT.

The CDR3 sequence is CASSSPGRNSPLHF. CDR3 nucleotide sequence: TGTGCCAGCAGTTCCCCGGGTCGAAATTCACCCCTCCACTTT. The V gene is TRBV6-5, the J gene TRBJ1-6; D not resolved. Between the trimmed V and J ends, which lost 4 bases and 7 bases, there was a span of 11 bases. Germline V gene data show CDR1 as MNHEY and CDR2 as SVGAGI. The CDR3 runs 14 residues.

This clone was seen a few times. The chain couples TRBV6-6 to TRBJ2-3; D not certain. Germline lookup yields CDR1 MNHNY and CDR2 SVGAGI (reference sequence). The length of the CDR3 is 14 residues. V was clipped by 2 bases and J by 4 bases, with 10 bases between them. The CDR3 DNA reads TGTGCCAGCAGTTACACCGAGGTGCCAGATACGCAGTATTTT. As protein: CASSYTEVPDTQYF.

This chain connects TRBV4-2 to TRBJ2-1; 7 bases align to TRBD2. The V gene end was trimmed by 1 base and the J gene end by 1 base; junction bases not matched to a gene: 7. This CDR3 is 17 amino acids long. Germline lookup yields CDR1 LGHNA and CDR2 YNFKEQ. For the CDR3, the DNA is TGTGCCAGCAGCCAAGGTTTTGGCGGGGGATCCTACAATGAGCAGTTCTTC. It codes for CASSQGFGGGSYNEQFF.

This sequence joins TRBV30 and TRBJ1-2; 9 bases align to TRBD1. Germline CDR1 GTSNPN, CDR2 SVGIG (reference sequence). V lost 2 bases, J lost 7 bases, and 11 bases stayed unmatched. The CDR3 is 15 residues long. CDR3 nucleotide sequence: TGTGCCTGGAGTATCCGGGACAGGGATCCTGGTGGCTACACCTTC. Protein: CAWSIRDRDPGGYTF.

The chain joins TRBV18 to TRBJ1-1; weak D call: TRBD1 (5 bases). V lost 3 bases and J 1 base, leaving 9 bases between the germline ends. Per the germline V gene, CDR1 is KGHSH and CDR2 is LQKENI. The CDR3 length is 14 residues. CDR3 region: CASSPVTENTEAFF. The CDR3 nucleotides read TGTGCCAGCTCACCGGTGACAGAGAACACTGAAGCTTTCTTT.

The genes are TRBV5-6 and TRBJ1-2, with TRBD1 matching over 7 bases. This CDR3 region has 16 residues. CDR1 SGHDT and CDR2 YYEEEE come from the germline V gene. The junction had 9 bases not matched to a gene; V was cut back by 3 bases and J by 1 base. CDR3 residues: CASSSSDRAFNYGYTF. CDR3 sequence (DNA): TGTGCCAGCAGCTCCTCCGACAGGGCTTTTAACTATGGCTACACCTTC. Full variable domain (missing parts from reference TRBV5-6 and TRBJ1-2): DAGVTQSPTHLIKTRGQQVTLRCSPKSGHDTVSWYQQALGQGPQFIFQYYEEEERQRGNFPDRFSGHQFPNYSSELNVNALLLGDSALYLCASSSSDRAFNYGYTFGSGTRLTVV.

The DNA of the CDR3 is TGTGCCTGGAACCCCCCCACCGGGACAGGGGCAGGAGCTAATGAAAAACTGTTTTTT. Translation gives CAWNPPTGTGAGANEKLFF. The chain links TRBV30 to TRBJ1-4, with 10 bases fitting TRBD1. CDR3 length: 19 amino acids. After removal of 4 bases from V and 3 bases from J, the junction contained 17 bases not matched to a gene. Germline CDR1 reads GTSNPN; CDR2 reads SVGIG (reference sequence).

The chain carries TRBV2 and TRBJ1-5; 10 bases align to TRBD1. This CDR3 is 14 amino acids long. Trimming at V came to 6 bases and at J to 5 bases, leaving 4 bases not matched to a gene. Germline V CDR1 and CDR2: SNHLY, FYNNEI. CDR3 sequence: CASSLGQGDQPQHF. For the CDR3, the DNA is TGTGCCAGCAGCCTCGGACAGGGGGATCAGCCCCAGCATTTT.

The rearrangement joins TRBV7-9 to TRBJ2-3, with 9 bases fitting TRBD1. Trimming took 5 bases from V and 2 from J; bases not matched to a gene: 5. The V gene's germline CDR1 is SEHNR and CDR2 FQNEAQ (reference sequence). The CDR3 totals 15 residues. CDR3 sequence reads: CASSPDRGITDTQYF. CDR3 nucleotides: TGTGCCAGCAGCCCCGACAGGGGGATCACAGATACGCAGTATTTT.

This clone was seen only once. The gene calls are TRBV12-5 and TRBJ2-2; D is unclear. Per germline, CDR1 LGHNT and CDR2 FRNRAP. Trimming removed 1 base from V and 2 bases from J, with 5 bases in between. CDR3 length equals 14 residues. CDR3 region: CASGLDFNTGELFF. In DNA, the CDR3 is TGTGCTAGTGGTTTGGACTTCAACACCGGGGAGCTGTTTTTT.